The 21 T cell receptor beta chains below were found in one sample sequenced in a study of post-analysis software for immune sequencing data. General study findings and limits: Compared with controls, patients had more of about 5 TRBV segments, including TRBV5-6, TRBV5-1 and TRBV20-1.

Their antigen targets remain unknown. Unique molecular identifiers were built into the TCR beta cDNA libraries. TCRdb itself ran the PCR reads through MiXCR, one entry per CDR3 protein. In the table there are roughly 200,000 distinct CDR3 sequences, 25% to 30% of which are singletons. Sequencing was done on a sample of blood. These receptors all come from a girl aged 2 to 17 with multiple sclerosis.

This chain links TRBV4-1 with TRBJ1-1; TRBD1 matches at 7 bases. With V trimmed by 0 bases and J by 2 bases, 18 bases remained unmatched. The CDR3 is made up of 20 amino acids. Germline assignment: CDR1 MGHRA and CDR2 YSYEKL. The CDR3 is CASSQDHWKGGRALNTEAFF. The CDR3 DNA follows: TGCGCCAGCAGCCAAGATCACTGGAAAGGGGGCCGAGCTTTAAACACTGAAGCTTTCTTT.

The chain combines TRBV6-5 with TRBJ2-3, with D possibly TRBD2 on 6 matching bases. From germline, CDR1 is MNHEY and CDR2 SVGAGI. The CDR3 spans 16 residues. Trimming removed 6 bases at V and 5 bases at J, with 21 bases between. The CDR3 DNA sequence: TGTGCCAGCAGGACCCGCGCGGCCGGGGGTGGAGATACGCAGTATTTT. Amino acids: CASRTRAAGGGDTQYF.

DNA of the CDR3: TGTGCCAGCAGCTTAAACCCGGGCCGGTTCCGCACAGATACGCAGTATTTT. It encodes CASSLNPGRFRTDTQYF. V usage is TRBV7-9 and J usage is TRBJ2-3; D not certain. Trimming cost V 2 bases and J 1 base, with 16 bases left between them. This CDR3 is 17 amino acids long. From germline, CDR1 is SEHNR and CDR2 FQNEAQ (reference sequence). Full variable domain (outside the CDR3, taken from reference TRBV7-9 and TRBJ2-3): DTGVSQNPRHKITKRGQNVTFRCDPISEHNRLYWYRQTLGQGPEFLTYFQNEAQLEKSRLLSDRFSAERPKGSFSTLEIQRTEQGDSAMYLCASSLNPGRFRTDTQYFGPGTRLTVL.

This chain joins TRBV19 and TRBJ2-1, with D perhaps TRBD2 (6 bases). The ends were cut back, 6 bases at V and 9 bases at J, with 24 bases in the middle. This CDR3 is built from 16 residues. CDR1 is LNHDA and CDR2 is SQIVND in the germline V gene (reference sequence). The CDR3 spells CASRNKSGRGRGEQFF. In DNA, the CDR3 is TGTGCCAGTAGGAATAAATCCGGGCGGGGAAGAGGTGAGCAGTTCTTC.

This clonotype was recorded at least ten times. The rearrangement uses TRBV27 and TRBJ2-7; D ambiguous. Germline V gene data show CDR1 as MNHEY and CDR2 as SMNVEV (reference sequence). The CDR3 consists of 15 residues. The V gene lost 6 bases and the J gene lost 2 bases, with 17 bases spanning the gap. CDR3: CASSRTVGQAYEQYF. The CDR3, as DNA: TGTGCCAGCAGCCGAACCGTCGGGCAGGCCTACGAGCAGTACTTC.

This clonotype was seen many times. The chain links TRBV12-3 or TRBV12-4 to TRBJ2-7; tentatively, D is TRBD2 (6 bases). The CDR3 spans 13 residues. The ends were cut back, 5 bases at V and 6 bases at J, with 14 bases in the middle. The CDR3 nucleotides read TGTGCCAGCAGTCCCGGCGGGGTCCGCGAGCAGTACTTC. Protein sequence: CASSPGGVREQYF.

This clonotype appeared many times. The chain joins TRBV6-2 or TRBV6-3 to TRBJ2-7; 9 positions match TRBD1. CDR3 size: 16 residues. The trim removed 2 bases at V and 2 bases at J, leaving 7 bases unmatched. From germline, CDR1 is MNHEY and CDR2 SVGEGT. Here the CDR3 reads CASSYPTQGAPYEQYF. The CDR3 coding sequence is TGTGCCAGCAGTTACCCTACACAGGGGGCGCCCTACGAGCAGTACTTC.

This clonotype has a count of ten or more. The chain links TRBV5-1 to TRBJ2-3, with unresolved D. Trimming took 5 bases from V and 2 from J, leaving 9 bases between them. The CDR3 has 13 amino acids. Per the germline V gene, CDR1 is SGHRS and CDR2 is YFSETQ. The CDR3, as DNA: TGCGCCAGCAGTACGGATTTCACAGATACGCAGTATTTT. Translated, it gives CASSTDFTDTQYF.

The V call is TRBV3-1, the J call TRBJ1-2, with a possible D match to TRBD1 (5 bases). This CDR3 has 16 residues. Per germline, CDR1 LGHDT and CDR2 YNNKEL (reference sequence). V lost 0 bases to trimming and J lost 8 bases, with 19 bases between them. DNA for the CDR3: TGTGCCAGCAGCCAAGATTCGGCAGGGATGGTGAGCGGCTACACCTTC. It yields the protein CASSQDSAGMVSGYTF.

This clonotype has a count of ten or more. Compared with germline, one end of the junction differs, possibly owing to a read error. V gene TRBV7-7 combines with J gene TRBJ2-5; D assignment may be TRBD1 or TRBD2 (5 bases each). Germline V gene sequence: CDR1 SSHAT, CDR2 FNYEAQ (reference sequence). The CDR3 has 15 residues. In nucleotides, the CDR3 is TGTGCTAGCAGCCTCGGGACCGCGGCAGAAGAGACCCAGTACTTC. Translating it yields CASSLGTAAEETQYF.

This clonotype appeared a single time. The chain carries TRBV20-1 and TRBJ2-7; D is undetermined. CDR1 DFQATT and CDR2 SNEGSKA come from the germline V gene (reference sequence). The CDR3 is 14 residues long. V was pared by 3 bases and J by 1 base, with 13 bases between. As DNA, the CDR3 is TGCAGTGCTAGCCCCCCTAGTCAGTCCTACGAGCAGTACTTC. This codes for CSASPPSQSYEQYF.

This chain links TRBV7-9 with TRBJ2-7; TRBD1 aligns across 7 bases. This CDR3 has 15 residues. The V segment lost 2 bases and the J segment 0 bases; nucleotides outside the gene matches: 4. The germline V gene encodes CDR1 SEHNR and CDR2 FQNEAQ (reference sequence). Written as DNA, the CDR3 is TGTGCCAGCAGCTTAACAGGGGACAACTCCTACGAGCAGTACTTC. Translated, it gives CASSLTGDNSYEQYF. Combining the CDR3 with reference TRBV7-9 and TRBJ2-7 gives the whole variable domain DTGVSQNPRHKITKRGQNVTFRCDPISEHNRLYWYRQTLGQGPEFLTYFQNEAQLEKSRLLSDRFSAERPKGSFSTLEIQRTEQGDSAMYLCASSLTGDNSYEQYFGPGTRLTVT.

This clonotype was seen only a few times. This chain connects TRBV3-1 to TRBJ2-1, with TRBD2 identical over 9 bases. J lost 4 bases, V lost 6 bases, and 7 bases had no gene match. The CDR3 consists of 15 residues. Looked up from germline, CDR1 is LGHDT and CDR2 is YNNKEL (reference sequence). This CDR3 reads CASSHSGRGYNEQFF. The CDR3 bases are TGTGCCAGCAGTCATAGCGGGAGAGGTTACAATGAGCAGTTCTTC.

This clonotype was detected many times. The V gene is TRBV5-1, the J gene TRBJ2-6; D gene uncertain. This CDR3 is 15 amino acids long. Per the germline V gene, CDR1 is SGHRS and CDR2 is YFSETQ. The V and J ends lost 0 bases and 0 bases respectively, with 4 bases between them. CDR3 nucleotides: TGCGCCAGCAGCTTGGGCAGCTCTGGGGCCAACGTCCTGACTTTC. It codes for CASSLGSSGANVLTF.

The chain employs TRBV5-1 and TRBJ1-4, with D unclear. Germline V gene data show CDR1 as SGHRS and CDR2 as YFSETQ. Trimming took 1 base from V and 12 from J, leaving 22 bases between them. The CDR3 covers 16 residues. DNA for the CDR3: TGCGCCAGCAGCTTGAGCCCAGGCTCAAGCCTAGAGGAACTGTTTTTT. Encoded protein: CASSLSPGSSLEELFF.

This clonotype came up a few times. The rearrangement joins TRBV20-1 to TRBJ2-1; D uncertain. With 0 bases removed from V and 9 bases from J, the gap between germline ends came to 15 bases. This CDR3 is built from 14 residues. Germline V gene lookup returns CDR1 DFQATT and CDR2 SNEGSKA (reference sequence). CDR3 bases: TGCAGTGCTAGAGAACCGGGTCGTCCCCGTGAGCAGTTCTTC. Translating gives CSAREPGRPREQFF.

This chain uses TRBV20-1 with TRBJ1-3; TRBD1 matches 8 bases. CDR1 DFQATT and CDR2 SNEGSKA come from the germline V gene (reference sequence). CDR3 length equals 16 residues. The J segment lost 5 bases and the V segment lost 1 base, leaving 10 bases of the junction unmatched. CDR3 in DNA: TGCAGTGCTAGAGGCGTCGAAGGACAGGGCAGAAACACCATATATTTT. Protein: CSARGVEGQGRNTIYF.

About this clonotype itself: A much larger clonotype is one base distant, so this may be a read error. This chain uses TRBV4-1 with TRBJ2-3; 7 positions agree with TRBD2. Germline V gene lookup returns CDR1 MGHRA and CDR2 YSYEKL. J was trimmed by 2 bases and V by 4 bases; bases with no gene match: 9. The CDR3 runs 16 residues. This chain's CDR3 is CASSRELAQITDTQYF. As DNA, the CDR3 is TGCGCCAGCAGCCGAGAACTAGCGCAAATCACAGATACGCAGTATTTT.

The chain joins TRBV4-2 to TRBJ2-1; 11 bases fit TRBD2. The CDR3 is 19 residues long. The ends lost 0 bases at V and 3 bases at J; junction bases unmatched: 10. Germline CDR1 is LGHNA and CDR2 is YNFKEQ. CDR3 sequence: CASSQDPRVTSGDYNEQFF. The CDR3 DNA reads TGTGCCAGCAGCCAAGATCCCCGAGTGACTAGCGGGGACTACAATGAGCAGTTCTTC.

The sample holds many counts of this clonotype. The CDR3 protein is CSARTPAAHEKLFF. CDR3 DNA: TGCAGTGCTAGGACCCCGGCGGCCCATGAAAAACTGTTTTTT. The chain uses TRBV20-1 and TRBJ1-4; D gene unclear. The V end was cut by 3 bases, the J end by 6 bases, with 14 bases between. Looked up from germline, CDR1 is DFQATT and CDR2 is SNEGSKA (reference sequence). CDR3 length: 14 amino acids.

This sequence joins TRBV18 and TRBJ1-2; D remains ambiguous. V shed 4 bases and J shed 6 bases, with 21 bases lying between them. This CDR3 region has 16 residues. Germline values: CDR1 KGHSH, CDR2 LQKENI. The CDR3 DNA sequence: TGTGCCAGCTCACGTAGCGTGATCCACGAGTCGGATGGCTACACCTTC. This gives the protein CASSRSVIHESDGYTF. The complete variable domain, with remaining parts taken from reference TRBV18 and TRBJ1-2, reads NAGVMQNPRHLVRRRGQEARLRCSPMKGHSHVYWYRQLPEEGLKFMVYLQKENIIDESGMPKERFSAEFPKEGPSILRIQQVVRGDSAAYFCASSRSVIHESDGYTFGSGTRLTVV.